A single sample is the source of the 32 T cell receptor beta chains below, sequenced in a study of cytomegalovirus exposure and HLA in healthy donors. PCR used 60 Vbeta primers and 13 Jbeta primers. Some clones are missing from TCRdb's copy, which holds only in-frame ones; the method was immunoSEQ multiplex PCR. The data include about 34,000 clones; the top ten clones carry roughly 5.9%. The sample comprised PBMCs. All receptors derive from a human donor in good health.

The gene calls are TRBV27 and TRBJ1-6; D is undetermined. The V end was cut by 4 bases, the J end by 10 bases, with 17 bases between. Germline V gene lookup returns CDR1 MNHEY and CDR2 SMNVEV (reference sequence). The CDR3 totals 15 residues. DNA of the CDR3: TGTGCCAGCAGTTCCCGCCCGGCGCGGGAATCACCCCTCCACTTT. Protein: CASSSRPARESPLHF.

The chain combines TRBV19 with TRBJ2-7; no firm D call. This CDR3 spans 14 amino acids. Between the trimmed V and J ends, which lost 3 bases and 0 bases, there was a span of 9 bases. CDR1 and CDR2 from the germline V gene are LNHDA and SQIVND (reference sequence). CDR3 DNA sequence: TGTGCCAGTAGTATGCCGGGTTTCTCCTACGAGCAGTACTTC. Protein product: CASSMPGFSYEQYF.

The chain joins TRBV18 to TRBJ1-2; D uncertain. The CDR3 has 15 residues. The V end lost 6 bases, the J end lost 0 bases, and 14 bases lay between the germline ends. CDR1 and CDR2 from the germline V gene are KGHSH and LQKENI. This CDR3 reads CASSRPGVTNYGYTF. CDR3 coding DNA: TGTGCCAGCTCCCGGCCCGGGGTCACTAACTATGGCTACACCTTC.

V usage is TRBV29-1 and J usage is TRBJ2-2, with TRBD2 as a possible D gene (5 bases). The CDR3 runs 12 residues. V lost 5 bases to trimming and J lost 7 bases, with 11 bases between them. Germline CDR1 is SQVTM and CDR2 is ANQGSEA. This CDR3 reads CSVSGADGELFF. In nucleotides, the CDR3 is TGCAGCGTTTCCGGAGCGGACGGGGAGCTGTTTTTT.

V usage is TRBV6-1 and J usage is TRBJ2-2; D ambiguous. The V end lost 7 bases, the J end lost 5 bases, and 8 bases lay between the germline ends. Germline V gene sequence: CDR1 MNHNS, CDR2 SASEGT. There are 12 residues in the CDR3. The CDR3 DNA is TGTGCCAGCAATGTCATGACCGGGGAGCTGTTTTTT. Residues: CASNVMTGELFF.

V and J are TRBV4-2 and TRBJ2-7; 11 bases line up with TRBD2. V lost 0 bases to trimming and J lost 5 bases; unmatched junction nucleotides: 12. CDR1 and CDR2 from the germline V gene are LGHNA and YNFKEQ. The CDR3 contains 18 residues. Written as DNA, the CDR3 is TGTGCCAGCAGCCAAGACCCTAGCGGGGGGCCGAGAGGGCACGAGCAGTACTTC. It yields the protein CASSQDPSGGPRGHEQYF.

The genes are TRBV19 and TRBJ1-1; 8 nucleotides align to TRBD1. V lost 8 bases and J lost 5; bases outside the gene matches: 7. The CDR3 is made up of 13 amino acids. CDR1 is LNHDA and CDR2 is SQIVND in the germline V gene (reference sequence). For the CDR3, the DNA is TGTGCCAGTGGTGACAGGGGAAAGACTGAAGCTTTCTTT. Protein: CASGDRGKTEAFF.

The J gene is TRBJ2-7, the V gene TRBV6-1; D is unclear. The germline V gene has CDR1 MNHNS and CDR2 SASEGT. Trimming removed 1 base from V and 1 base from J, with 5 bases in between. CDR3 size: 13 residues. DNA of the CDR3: TGTGCCAGCAGTGAAGGAGGATCCTACGAGCAGTACTTC. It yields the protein CASSEGGSYEQYF.

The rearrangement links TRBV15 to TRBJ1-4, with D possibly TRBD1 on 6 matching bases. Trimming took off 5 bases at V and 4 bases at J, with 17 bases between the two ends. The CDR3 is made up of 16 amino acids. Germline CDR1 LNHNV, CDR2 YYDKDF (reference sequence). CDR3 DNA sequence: TGTGCCACCAGCCCCGGGGGGGGCGCCGGTAATGAAAAACTGTTTTTT. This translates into CATSPGGGAGNEKLFF.

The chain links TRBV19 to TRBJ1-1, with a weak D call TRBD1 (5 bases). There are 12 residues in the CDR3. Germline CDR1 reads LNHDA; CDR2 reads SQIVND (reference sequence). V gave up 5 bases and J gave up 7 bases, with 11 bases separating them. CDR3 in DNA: TGTGCCAGTAGTGTTCCAGGGCTTGAAGCTTTCTTT. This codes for CASSVPGLEAFF.

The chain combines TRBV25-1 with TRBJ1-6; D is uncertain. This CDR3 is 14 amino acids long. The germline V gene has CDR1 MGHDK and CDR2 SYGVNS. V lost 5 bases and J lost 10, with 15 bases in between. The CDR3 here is CASSFRGVGSPLHF. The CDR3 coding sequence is TGTGCCAGCAGTTTCCGCGGGGTGGGGTCACCCCTCCACTTT.

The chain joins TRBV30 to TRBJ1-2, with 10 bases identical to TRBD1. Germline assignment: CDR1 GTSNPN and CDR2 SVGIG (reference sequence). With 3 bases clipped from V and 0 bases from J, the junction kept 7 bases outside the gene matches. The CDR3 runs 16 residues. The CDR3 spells CAWRKTGGSANYGYTF. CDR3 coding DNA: TGTGCCTGGAGGAAGACAGGGGGCTCGGCTAACTATGGCTACACCTTC.

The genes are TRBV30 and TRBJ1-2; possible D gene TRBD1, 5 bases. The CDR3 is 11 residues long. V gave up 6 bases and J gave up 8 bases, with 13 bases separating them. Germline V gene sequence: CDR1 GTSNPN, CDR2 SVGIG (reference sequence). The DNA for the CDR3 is TGTGCCTGTCAGGGTGGGGAAGGCTACACCTTC. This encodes CACQGGEGYTF. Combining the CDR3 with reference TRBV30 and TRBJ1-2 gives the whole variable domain SQTIHQWPATLVQPVGSPLSLECTVEGTSNPNLYWYRQAAGRGLQLLFYSVGIGQISSEVPQNLSASRPQDRQFILSSKKLLLSDSGFYLCACQGGEGYTFGSGTRLTVV.

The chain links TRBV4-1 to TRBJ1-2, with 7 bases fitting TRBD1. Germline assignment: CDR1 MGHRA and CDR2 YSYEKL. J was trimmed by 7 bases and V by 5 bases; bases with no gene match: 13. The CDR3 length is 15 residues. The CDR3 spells CASSVPTGRTGGYTF. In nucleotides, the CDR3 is TGCGCCAGCAGCGTACCGACAGGGAGGACAGGTGGCTACACCTTC.

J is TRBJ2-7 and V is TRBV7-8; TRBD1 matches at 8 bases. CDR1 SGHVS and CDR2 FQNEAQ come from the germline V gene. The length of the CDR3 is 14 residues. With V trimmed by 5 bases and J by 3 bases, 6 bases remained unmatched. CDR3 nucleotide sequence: TGTGCCAGCAGCCACCCGGACAGGGACTACGAGCAGTACTTC. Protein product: CASSHPDRDYEQYF.

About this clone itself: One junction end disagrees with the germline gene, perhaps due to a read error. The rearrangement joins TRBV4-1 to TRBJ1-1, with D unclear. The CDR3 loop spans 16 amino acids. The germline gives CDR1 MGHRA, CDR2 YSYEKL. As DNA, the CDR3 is TGCGCCAGCAGCCGCGGGATACCACTCCAAAACACTGAAGATTTCTTT. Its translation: CASSRGIPLQNTEDFF.

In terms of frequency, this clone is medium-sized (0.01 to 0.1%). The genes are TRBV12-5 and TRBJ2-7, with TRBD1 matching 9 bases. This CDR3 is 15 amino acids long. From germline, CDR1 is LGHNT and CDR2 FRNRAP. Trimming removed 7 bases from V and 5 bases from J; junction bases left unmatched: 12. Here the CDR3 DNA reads TGTGCTAGTGCTCCGACCCGGACAGGGGCCCACGAGCAGTACTTC. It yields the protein CASAPTRTGAHEQYF.

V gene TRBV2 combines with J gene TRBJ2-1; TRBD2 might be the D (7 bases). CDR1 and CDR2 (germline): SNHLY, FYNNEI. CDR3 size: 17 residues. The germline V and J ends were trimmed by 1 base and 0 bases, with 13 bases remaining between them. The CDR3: CASSEGGGRSSYNEQFF. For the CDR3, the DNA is TGTGCCAGCAGTGAAGGGGGGGGCAGGAGCTCCTACAATGAGCAGTTCTTC.

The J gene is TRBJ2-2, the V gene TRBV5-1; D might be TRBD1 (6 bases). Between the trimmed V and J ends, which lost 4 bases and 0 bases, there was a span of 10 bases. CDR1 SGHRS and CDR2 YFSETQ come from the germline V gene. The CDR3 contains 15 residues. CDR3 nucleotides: TGCGCCAGCAGCCCCGGGACAACGAACACCGGGGAGCTGTTTTTT. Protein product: CASSPGTTNTGELFF.

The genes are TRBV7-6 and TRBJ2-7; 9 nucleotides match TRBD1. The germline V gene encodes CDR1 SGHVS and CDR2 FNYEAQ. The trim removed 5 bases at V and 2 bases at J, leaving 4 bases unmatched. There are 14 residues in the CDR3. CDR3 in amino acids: CASSHGQGTYEQYF. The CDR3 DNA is TGTGCCAGCAGCCATGGACAGGGGACCTACGAGCAGTACTTC. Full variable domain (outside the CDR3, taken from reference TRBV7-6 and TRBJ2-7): GAGVSQSPRYKVTKRGQDVALRCDPISGHVSLYWYRQALGQGPEFLTYFNYEAQQDKSGLPNDRFSAERPEGSISTLTIQRTEQRDSAMYRCASSHGQGTYEQYFGPGTRLTVT.

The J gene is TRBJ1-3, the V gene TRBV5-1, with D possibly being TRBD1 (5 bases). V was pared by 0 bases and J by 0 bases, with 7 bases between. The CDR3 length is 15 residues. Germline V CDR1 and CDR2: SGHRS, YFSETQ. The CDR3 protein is CASSLAGISGNTIYF. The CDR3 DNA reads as TGCGCCAGCAGCTTGGCAGGGATCTCTGGAAACACCATATATTTT.

The CDR3 DNA is TGTGCCAGCAGCCCCGGGACATATAATGAAAAACTGTTTTTT. Translated: CASSPGTYNEKLFF. The V call is TRBV9, the J call TRBJ1-4, with D perhaps TRBD1 (6 bases). V gave up 4 bases and J gave up 4 bases, with 11 bases separating them. CDR3 length: 14 amino acids. CDR1 and CDR2 (germline): SGDLS, YYNGEE.

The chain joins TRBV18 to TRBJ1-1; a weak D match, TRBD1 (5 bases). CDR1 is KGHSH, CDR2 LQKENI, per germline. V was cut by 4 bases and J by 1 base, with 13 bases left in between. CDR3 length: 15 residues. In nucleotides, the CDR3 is TGTGCCAGCTCACTAACGACAGTGACGAACACTGAAGCTTTCTTT. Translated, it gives CASSLTTVTNTEAFF. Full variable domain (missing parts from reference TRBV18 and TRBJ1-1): NAGVMQNPRHLVRRRGQEARLRCSPMKGHSHVYWYRQLPEEGLKFMVYLQKENIIDESGMPKERFSAEFPKEGPSILRIQQVVRGDSAAYFCASSLTTVTNTEAFFGQGTRLTVV.

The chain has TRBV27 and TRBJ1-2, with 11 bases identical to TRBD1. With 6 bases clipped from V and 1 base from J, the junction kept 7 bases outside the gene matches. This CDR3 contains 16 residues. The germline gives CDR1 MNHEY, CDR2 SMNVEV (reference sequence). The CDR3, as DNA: TGTGCCAGCAGGGGACAGGGGGATCCCTTTAACTATGGCTACACCTTC. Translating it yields CASRGQGDPFNYGYTF.

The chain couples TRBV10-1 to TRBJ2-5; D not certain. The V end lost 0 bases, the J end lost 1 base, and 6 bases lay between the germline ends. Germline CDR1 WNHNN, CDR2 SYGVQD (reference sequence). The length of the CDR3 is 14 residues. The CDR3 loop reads CASSESWSQETQYF. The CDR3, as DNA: TGCGCCAGCAGTGAGTCGTGGAGCCAAGAGACCCAGTACTTC.

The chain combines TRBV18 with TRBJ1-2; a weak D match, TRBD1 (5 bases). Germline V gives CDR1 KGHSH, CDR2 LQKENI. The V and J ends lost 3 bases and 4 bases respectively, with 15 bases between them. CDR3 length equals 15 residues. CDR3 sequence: CASSPGPLGGYGYTF. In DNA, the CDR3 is TGTGCCAGCTCACCCGGGCCTCTGGGGGGCTATGGCTACACCTTC.

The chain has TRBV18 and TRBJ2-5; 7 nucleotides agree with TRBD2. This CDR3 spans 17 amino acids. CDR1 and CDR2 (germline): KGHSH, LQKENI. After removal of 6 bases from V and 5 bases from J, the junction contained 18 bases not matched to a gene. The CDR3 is CASSLRDWTSNVETQYF. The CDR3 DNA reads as TGTGCCAGCTCCCTCAGAGATTGGACTAGTAATGTTGAGACCCAGTACTTC.

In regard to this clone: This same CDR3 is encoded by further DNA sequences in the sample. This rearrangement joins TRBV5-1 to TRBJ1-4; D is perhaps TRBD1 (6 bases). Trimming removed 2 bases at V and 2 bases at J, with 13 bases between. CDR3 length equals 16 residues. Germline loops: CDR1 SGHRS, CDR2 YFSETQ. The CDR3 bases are TGCGCCAGCAGCTTTGGGGGGGCCGTTACTAATGAAAAACTGTTTTTT. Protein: CASSFGGAVTNEKLFF.

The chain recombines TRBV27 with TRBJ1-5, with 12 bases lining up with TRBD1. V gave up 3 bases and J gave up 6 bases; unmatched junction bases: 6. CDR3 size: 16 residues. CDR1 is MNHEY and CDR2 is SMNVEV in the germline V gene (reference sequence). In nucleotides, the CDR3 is TGTGCCAGCAGTTTTTCGGGACAGGGGGCATCTCAGCCCCAGCATTTT. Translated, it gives CASSFSGQGASQPQHF.

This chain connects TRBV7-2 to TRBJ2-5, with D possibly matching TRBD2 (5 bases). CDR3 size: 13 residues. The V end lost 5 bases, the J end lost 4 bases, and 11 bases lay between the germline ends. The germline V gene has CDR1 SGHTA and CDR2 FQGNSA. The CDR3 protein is CASSRGRTETQYF. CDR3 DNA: TGTGCCAGCAGCCGAGGGCGGACAGAGACCCAGTACTTC. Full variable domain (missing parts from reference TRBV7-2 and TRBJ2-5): GAGVSQSPSNKVTEKGKDVELRCDPISGHTALYWYRQSLGQGLEFLIYFQGNSAPDKSGLPSDRFSAERTGGSVSTLTIQRTQQEDSAVYLCASSRGRTETQYFGPGTRLLVL.

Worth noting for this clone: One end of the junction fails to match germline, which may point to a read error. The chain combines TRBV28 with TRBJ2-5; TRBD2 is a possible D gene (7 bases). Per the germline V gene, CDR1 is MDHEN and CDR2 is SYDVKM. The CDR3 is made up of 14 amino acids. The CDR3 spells CASSPRGGQENQYF. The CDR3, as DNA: TGTGCCAGCAGTCCTAGGGGGGGGCAGGAGAACCAGTACTTC.

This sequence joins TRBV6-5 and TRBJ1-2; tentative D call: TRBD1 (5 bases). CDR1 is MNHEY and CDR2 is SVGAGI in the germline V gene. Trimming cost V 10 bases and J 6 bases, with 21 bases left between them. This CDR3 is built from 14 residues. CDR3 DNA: TGTGCCACCCAAAGGGGTGTGTGGGCCAATGGCTACACCTTC. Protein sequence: CATQRGVWANGYTF.